This TCR beta chain was sequenced for a study of blood T cell repertoires in COVID-19. Study context: From the United States, Italy and Spain came samples of acute and convalescent COVID-19. The analysed material was cDNA or gDNA that came from T cells, B-cell-depleted T cells, or PBMCs.

Per the original data handling: Reference gene primer amplification yielded estimated nucleated cell counts. Clones were read by immunoSEQ multiplex PCR, and TCRdb kept only the in-frame ones, dropping some. That table supplies the V and J calls and clone size; D and trimming were determined from the DNA. The sample comprises 95,000 to 110,000 clones, about 90% of which are singletons, and 3.5% rests with the top ten. The CDR3 sequence is 14 residues long. Germline CDR1 and CDR2: SGHDT and YYEEEE. The V and J ends lost 3 bases and 4 bases, in that order; junction bases with no gene match: 2. Material for sequencing was peripheral blood. This receptor was identified in a human donor in a cohort sampled during active COVID-19. The J gene is TRBJ2-3, the V gene TRBV5-6, with 10 bases that match TRBD2. As DNA, the CDR3 is TGTGCCAGCAGCTGGACTAGCGGCCCAGATACGCAGTATTTT. Translated, it gives CASSWTSGPDTQYF.